This T cell receptor beta chain was profiled in a study of blood T cell repertoires in COVID-19. About the study: T cells, B-cell-depleted T cells, or PBMCs supplied cDNA or gDNA.

Per the study methods: By means of reference gene primer amplification, nucleated cell counts were estimated. Clones were sequenced by immunoSEQ multiplex PCR, and TCRdb holds only the in-frame ones, with some missing. That table supplies the V and J calls and clone size; D and trimming were determined from the DNA. The sample lists roughly 480,000 clones; 80% to 90% were seen once. Trimming took 5 bases from V and 0 from J, leaving 14 bases between them. The germline V gene encodes CDR1 PRHDT and CDR2 FYEKMQ (reference sequence). This CDR3 has 16 residues. This chain connects TRBV13 to TRBJ2-1; perhaps TRBD2 as D (5 bases). This clonotype originated in a man younger than 35 with COVID-19, enrolled during active disease. The sequenced material came from peripheral blood. The CDR3 coding sequence is TGTGCCAGCAGCAGTTCGGGCGGGCCCTCCTACAATGAGCAGTTCTTC. Amino acids: CASSSSGGPSYNEQFF. Drawing the rest from reference TRBV13 and TRBJ2-1, the complete variable domain is AAGVIQSPRHLIKEKRETATLKCYPIPRHDTVYWYQQGPGQDPQFLISFYEKMQSDKGSIPDRFSAQQFSDYHSELNMSSLELGDSALYFCASSSSGGPSYNEQFFGPGTRLTVL.